This note documents a single T cell receptor (beta chain) sequence. The antigen remains unidentified. These data come from a study of T cell responses to AZD1222 COVID-19 vaccine. The study's findings and limits: Mapped onto spike, vaccine-associated CD4 TCRs spanned it and were dominant at 160-218 and 743-854. Spike-specific TCR breadth and depth went up after people got two AZD1222 doses.

Assay used: immunoSEQ multiplex PCR; TCRdb lists only in-frame clones, some missing. The sample shows about 120,000 clones, 80% to 90% of them seen only once. V lost 4 bases, J lost 9 bases, and 7 bases lay in between. Germline CDR1 MNHEY, CDR2 SMNVEV (reference sequence). The CDR3 runs to 11 residues. The gene calls are TRBV27 and TRBJ1-5; D is uncertain. Sample: peripheral blood, taken on day 0 of AZD1222 vaccination. The clonotype originates from an adult in good health. CDR3 DNA: TGTGCCAGCAGTTACCCGGGGCCCCAGCATTTT. Translation: CASSYPGPQHF.